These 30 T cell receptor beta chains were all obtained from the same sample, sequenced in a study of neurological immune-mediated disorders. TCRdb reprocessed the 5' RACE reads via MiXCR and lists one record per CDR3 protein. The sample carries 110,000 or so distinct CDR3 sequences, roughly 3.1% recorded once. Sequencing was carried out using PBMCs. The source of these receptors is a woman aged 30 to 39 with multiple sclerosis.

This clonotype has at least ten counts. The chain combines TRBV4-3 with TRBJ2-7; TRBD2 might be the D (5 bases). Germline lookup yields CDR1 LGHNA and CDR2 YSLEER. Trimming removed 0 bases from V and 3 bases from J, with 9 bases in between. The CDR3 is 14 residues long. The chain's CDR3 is CASSQDREHYEQYF. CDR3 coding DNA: TGCGCCAGCAGCCAAGATAGGGAGCACTACGAGCAGTACTTC.

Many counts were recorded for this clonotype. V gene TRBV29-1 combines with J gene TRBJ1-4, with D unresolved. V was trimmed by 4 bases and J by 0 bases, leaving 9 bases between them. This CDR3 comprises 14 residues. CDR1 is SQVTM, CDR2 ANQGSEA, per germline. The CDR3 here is CSVAALATNEKLFF. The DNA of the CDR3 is TGCAGCGTTGCGGCCCTCGCAACTAATGAAAAACTGTTTTTT.

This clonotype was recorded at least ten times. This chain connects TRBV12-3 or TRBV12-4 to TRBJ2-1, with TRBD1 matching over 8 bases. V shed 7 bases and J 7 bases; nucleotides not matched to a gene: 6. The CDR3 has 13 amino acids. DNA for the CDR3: TGTGCCAGCAAGCCAGGACAGGGAAATGAGCAGTTCTTC. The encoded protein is CASKPGQGNEQFF.

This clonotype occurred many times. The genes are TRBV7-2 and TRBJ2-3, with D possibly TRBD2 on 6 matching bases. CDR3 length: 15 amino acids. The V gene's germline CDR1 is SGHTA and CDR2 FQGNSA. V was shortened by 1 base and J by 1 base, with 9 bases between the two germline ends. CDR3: CASSLGGTRTDTQYF. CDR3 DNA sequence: TGTGCCAGCAGCTTAGGTGGGACTCGCACAGATACGCAGTATTTT.

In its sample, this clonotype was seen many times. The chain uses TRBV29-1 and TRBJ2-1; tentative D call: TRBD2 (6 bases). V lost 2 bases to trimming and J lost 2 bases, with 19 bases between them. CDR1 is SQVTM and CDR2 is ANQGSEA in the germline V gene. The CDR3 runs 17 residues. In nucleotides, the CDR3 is TGCAGCGTTGAACGTTTTCCGGGGGAGGCGGCCTACAATGAGCAGTTCTTC. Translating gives CSVERFPGEAAYNEQFF.

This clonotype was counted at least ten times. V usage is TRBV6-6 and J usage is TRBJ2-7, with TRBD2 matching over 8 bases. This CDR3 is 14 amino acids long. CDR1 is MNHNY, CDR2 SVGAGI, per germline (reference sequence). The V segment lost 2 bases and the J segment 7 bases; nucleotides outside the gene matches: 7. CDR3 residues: CASSYPGGAREQYF. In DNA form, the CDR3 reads TGTGCCAGCAGTTACCCCGGGGGGGCAAGGGAGCAGTACTTC.

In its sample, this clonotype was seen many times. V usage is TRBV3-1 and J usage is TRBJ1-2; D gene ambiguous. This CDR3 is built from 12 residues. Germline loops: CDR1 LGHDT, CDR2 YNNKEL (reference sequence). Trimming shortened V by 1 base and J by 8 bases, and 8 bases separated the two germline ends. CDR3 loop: CASSQGTVGYTF. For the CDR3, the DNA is TGTGCCAGCAGCCAAGGGACCGTCGGCTACACCTTC.

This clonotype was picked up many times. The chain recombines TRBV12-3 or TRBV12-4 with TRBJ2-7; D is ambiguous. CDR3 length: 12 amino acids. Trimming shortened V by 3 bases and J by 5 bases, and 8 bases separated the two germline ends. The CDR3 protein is CASSFMTDEQYF. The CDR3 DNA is TGTGCCAGCAGTTTTATGACTGACGAGCAGTACTTC.

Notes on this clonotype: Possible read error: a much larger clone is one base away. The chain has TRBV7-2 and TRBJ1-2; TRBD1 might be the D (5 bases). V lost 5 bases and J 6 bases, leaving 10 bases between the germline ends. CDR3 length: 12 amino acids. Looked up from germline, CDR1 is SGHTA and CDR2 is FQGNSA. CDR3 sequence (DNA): TGTGCCAGCAGCGGGAAAGGGGATGGCTACACCTTC. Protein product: CASSGKGDGYTF.

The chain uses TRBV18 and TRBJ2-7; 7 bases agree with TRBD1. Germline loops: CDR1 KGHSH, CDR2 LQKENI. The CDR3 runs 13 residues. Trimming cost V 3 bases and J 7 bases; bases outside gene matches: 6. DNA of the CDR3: TGTGCCAGCTCACCGTCAGGGGGTTGGGAGCAGTACTTC. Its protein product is CASSPSGGWEQYF.

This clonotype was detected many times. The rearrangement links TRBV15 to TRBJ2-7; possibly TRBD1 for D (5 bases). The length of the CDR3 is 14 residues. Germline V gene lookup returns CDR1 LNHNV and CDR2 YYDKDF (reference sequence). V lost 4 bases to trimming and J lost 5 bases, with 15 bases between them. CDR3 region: CATSNTREWNEQYF. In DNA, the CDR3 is TGTGCCACCAGCAATACCAGGGAATGGAACGAGCAGTACTTC.

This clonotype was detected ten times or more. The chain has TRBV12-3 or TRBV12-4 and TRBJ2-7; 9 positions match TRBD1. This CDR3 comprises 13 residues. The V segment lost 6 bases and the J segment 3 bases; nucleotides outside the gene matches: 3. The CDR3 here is CASRPTGGYEQYF. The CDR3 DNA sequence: TGTGCCAGCAGACCGACAGGGGGCTACGAGCAGTACTTC.

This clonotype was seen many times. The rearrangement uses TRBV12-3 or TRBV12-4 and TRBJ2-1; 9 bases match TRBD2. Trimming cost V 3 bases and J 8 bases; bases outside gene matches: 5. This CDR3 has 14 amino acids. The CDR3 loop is CASSFIAGEDEQFF. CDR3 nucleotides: TGTGCCAGCAGTTTTATAGCGGGAGAGGATGAGCAGTTCTTC.

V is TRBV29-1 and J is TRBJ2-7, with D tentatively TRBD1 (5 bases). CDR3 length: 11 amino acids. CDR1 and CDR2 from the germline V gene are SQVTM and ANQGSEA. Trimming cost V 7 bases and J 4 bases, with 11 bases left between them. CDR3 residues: CSALTEYEQYF. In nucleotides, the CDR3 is TGCAGCGCCCTGACAGAATACGAGCAGTACTTC.

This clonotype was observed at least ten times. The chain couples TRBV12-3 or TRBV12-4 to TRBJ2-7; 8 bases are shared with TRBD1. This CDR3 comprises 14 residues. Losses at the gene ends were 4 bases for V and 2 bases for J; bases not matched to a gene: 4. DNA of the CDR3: TGTGCCAGCAGTTCGACAGGGGTACCCTACGAGCAGTACTTC. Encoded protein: CASSSTGVPYEQYF.

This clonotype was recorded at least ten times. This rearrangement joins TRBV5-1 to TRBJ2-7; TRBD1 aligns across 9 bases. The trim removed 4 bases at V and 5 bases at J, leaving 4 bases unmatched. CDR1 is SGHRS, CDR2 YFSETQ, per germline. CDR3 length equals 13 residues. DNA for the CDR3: TGCGCCAGCAGCATCCGGGACAGGGACGAGCAGTACTTC. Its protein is CASSIRDRDEQYF.

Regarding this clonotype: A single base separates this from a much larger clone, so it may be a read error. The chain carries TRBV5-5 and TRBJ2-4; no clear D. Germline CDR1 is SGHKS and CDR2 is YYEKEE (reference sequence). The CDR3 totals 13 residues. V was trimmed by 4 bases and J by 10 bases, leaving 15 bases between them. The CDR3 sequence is CASSAGFKKIQYF. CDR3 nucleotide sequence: TGTGCCAGCAGCGCCGGGTTTAAGAAAATTCAGTACTTC. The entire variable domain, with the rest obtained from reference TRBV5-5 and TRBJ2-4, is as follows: DAGVTQSPTHLIKTRGQQVTLRCSPISGHKSVSWYQQVLGQGPQFIFQYYEKEERGRGNFPDRFSARQFPNYSSELNVNALLLGDSALYLCASSAGFKKIQYFGAGTRLSVL.

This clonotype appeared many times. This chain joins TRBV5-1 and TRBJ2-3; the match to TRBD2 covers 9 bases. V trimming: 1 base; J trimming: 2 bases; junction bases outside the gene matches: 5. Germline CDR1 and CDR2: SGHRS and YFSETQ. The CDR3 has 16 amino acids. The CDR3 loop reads CASSLSGGGATDTQYF. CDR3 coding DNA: TGCGCCAGCAGCTTGTCCGGCGGGGGGGCCACAGATACGCAGTATTTT.

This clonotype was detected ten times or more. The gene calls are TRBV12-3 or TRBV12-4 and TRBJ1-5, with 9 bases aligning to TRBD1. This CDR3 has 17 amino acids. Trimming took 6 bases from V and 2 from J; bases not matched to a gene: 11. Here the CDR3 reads CASSREVGTGRNQPQHF. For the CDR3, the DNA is TGTGCCAGCAGCCGCGAGGTCGGGACAGGGCGCAATCAGCCCCAGCATTTT.

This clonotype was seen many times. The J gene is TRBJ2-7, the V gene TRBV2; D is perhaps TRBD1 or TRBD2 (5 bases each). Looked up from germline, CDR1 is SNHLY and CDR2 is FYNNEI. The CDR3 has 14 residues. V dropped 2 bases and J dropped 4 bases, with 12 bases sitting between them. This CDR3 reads CASSEWDGVYEQYF. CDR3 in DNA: TGTGCCAGCAGTGAATGGGACGGAGTATACGAGCAGTACTTC.

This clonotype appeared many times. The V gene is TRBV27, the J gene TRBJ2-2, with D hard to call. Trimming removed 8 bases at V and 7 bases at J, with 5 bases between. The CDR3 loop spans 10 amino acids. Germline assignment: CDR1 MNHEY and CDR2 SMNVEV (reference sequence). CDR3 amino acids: CASGNGELFF. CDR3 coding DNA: TGTGCCAGCGGAAACGGGGAGCTGTTTTTT.

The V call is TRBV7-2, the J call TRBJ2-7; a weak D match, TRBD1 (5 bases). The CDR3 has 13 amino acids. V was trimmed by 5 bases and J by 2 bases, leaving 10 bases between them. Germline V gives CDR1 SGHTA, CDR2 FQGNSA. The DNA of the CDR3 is TGTGCCAGCAGCAGGGGTCCCGCCTACGAGCAGTACTTC. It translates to CASSRGPAYEQYF.

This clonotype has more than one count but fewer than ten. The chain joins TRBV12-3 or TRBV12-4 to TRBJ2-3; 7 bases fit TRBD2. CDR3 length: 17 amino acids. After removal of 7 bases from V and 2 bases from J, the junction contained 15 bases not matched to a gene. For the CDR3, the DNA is TGTGCCAGCAACATGGGGGGTAGCGGGCGGTTCACAGATACGCAGTATTTT. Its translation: CASNMGGSGRFTDTQYF.

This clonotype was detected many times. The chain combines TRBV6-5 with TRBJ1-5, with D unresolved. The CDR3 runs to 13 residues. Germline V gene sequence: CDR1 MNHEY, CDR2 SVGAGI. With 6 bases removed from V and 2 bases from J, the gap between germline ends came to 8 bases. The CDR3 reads CASRESRNQPQHF. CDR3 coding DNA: TGTGCCAGCAGAGAGAGTCGCAATCAGCCCCAGCATTTT.

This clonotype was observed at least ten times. CDR3 bases: TGCAGTGCTAGAGGGGATCTCGGTTCGGGTTACGAGCAGTACTTC. This codes for CSARGDLGSGYEQYF. The genes are TRBV20-1 and TRBJ2-7; D is ambiguous. Germline CDR1 and CDR2: DFQATT and SNEGSKA (reference sequence). The CDR3 loop spans 15 amino acids. The germline V and J ends were trimmed by 1 base and 4 bases, with 17 bases remaining between them.

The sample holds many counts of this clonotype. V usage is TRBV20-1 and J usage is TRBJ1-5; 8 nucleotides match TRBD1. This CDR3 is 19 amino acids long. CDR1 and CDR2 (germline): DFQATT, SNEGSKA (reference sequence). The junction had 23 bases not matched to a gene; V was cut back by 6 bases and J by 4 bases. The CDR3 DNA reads TGCAGTGCCAAAGAGACGGGCACAGGGGGTCAACGGAGTAATCAGCCCCAGCATTTT. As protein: CSAKETGTGGQRSNQPQHF.

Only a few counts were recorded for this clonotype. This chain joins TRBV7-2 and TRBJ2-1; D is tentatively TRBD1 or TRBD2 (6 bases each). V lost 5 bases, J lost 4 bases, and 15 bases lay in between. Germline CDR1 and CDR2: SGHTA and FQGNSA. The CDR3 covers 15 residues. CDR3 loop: CASSQWTGAYNEQFF. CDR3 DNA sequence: TGTGCCAGCAGCCAGTGGACGGGGGCTTACAATGAGCAGTTCTTC.

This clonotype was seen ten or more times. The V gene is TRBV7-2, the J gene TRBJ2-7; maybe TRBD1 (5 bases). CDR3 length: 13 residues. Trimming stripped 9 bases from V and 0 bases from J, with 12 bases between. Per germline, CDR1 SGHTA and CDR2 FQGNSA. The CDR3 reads CASRGQASYEQYF. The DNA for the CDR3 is TGTGCCAGTCGCGGACAAGCCTCCTACGAGCAGTACTTC. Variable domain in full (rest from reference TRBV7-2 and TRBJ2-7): GAGVSQSPSNKVTEKGKDVELRCDPISGHTALYWYRQSLGQGLEFLIYFQGNSAPDKSGLPSDRFSAERTGGSVSTLTIQRTQQEDSAVYLCASRGQASYEQYFGPGTRLTVT.

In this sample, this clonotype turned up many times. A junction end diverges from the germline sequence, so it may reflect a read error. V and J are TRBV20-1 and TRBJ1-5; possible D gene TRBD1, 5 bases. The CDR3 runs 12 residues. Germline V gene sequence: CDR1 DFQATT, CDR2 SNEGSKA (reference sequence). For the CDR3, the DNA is TGCAGTGCAAGAGGGGCTACGGGGCCCCAGCATTTT. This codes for CSARGATGPQHF.

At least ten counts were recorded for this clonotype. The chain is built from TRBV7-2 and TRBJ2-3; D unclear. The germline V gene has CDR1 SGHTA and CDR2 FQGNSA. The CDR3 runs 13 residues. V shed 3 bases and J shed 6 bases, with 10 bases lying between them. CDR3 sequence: CASSFINSDTQYF. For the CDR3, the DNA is TGTGCCAGCAGCTTTATAAACTCGGATACGCAGTATTTT.